This T cell receptor (beta chain) was observed in a study of cytomegalovirus exposure and HLA in healthy donors. Study observations and caveats: The study put under 200 TCR beta chains on its list as cytomegalovirus-associated. A few CMV-associated chains were confirmed in vitro to be specific for CMV antigens. That first-cohort TCR clusters tended to co-occur in the 120 or so validation repertoires was found in a later analysis.

The donors formed part of the 120-subject validation cohort, distinct from the roughly 700-subject first cohort. Notes on this clone: The antigen remains unidentified.

The protocol was immunoSEQ multiplex PCR, while the TCRdb copy is restricted to in-frame clones and leaves out a portion. Among 250,000 or so clones listed, about 90% were seen once. The CDR3 covers 14 residues. Trimming took 0 bases from V and 7 from J, leaving 13 bases between them. Germline V lookup: CDR1 SGHNT, CDR2 YYREEE (reference sequence). This chain links TRBV5-4 with TRBJ1-2, with a weak D call TRBD1 (6 bases). The sequencing input was PBMCs. The origin of this receptor is a man aged 18-30 years in good health and CMV-seropositive. The CDR3 DNA follows: TGTGCCAGCAGCTTGGCGTCCACAGGGTTTGGCTACACCTTC. Translating it yields CASSLASTGFGYTF.